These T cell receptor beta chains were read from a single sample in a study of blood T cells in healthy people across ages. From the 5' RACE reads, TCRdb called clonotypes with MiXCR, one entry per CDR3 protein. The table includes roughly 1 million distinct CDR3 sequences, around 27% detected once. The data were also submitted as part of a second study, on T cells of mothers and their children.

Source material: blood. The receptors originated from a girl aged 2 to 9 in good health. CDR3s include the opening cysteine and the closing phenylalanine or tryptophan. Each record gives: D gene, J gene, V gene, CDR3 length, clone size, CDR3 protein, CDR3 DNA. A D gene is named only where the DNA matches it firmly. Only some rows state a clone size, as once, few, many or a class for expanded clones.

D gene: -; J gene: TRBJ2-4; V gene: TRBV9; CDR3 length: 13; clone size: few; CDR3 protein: CASSVAGRDIQYF; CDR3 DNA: TGTGCCAGCAGCGTAGCAGGGCGAGACATTCAGTACTTC
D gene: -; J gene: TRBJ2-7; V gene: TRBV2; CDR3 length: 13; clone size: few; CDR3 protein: CASLIPGAYEQYF; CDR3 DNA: TGTGCCAGTTTGATCCCGGGAGCCTACGAGCAGTACTTC
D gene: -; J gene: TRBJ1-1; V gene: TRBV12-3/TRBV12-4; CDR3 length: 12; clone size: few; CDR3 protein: CAISKWETEAFF; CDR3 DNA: TGTGCCATTAGTAAATGGGAGACTGAAGCTTTCTTT
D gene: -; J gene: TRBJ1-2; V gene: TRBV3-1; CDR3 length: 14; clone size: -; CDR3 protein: CASSQESIPGGYTF; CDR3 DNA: TGTGCCAGCAGCCAAGAGTCGATTCCGGGGGGCTACACCTTC
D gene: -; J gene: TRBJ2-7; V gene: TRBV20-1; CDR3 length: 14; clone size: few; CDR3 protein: CSARDLGRVYEQYF; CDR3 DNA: TGCAGTGCTAGAGATCTTGGCAGGGTCTACGAGCAGTACTTC
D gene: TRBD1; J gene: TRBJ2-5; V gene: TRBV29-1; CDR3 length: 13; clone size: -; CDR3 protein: CSVGGDSGETQYF; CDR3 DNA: TGCAGCGTTGGAGGGGACAGTGGAGAGACCCAGTACTTC
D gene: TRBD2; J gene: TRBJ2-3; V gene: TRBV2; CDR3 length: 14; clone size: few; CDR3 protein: CASSFSGVTDTQYF; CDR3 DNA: TGTGCCAGCAGTTTTAGCGGGGTCACAGATACGCAGTATTTT
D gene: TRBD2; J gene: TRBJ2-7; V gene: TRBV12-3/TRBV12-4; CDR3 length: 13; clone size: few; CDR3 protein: CASSLGTRNEQYF; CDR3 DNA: TGTGCCAGCAGTTTGGGGACTAGGAACGAGCAGTACTTC
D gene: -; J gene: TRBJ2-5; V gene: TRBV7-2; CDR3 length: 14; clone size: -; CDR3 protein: CASSFRAEQETQYF; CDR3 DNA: TGTGCCAGCAGCTTTCGAGCGGAGCAAGAGACCCAGTACTTC
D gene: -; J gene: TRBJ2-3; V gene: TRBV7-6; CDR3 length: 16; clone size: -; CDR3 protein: CASSTDSALSTDTQYF; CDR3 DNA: TGTGCCAGCAGCACGGACTCAGCTCTCAGCACAGATACGCAGTATTTT
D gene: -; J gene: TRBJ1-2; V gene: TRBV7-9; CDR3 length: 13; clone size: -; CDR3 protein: CASSLGDLEGYTF; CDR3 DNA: TGTGCCAGCAGCCTAGGGGACTTAGAAGGCTACACCTTC
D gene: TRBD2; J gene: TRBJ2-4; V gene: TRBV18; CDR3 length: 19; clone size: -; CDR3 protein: CASSPTRLAGVEAKNIQYF; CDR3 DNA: TGTGCCAGCTCACCAACGAGACTAGCGGGAGTAGAAGCCAAAAACATTCAGTACTTC
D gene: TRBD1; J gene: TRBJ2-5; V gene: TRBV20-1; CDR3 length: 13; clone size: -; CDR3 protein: CSADRGDMETQYF; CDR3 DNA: TGCAGTGCCGACAGGGGGGACATGGAGACCCAGTACTTC
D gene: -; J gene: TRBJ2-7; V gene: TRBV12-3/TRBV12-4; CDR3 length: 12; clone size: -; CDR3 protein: CASSPSRYEQYF; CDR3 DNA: TGTGCCAGCAGTCCGAGTAGATACGAGCAGTACTTC
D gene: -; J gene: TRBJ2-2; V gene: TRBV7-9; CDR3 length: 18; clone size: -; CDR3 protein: CASSPRDDYIANTGELFF; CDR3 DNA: TGTGCCAGCAGCCCTCGGGACGACTACATCGCGAACACCGGGGAGCTGTTTTTT
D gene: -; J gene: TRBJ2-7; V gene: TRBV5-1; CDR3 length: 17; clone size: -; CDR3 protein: CASSSSGSSDPPREQYF; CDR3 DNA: TGCGCCAGCAGCTCGTCTGGTTCGTCCGACCCCCCTCGGGAGCAGTACTTC
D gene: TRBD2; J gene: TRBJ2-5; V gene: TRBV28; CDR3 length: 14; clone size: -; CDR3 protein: CASSFRGGIETQYF; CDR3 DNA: TGTGCCAGCAGTTTCCGGGGAGGGATAGAGACCCAGTACTTC
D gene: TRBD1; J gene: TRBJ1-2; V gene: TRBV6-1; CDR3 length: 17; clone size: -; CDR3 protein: CARSESRNRGGFYGYTF; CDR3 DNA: TGTGCCAGATCCGAAAGCCGAAACAGGGGCGGGTTCTATGGCTACACCTTC
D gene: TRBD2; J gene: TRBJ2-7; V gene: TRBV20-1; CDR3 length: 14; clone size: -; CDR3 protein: CSARDTSGTYEQYF; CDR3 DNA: TGCAGTGCTAGAGATACTAGCGGAACCTACGAGCAGTACTTC
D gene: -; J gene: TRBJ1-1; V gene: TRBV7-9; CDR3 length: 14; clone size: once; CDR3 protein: CASTRDRKNTEAFF; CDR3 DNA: TGTGCCAGCACCCGTGACAGAAAGAACACTGAAGCTTTCTTT
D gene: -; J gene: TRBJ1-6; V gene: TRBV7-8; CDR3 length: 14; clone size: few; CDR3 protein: CATKPGRGFSPLHF; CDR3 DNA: TGTGCCACAAAACCAGGACGGGGATTTTCACCCCTCCACTTT
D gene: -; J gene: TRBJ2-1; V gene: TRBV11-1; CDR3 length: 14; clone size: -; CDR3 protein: CASSRRGGLNEQFF; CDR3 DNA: TGTGCCAGCAGTCGGAGGGGAGGACTCAATGAGCAGTTCTTC
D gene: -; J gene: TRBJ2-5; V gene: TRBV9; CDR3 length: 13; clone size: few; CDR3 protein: CASNGGEEETQYF; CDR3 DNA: TGTGCCAGCAACGGCGGGGAGGAGGAGACCCAGTACTTC
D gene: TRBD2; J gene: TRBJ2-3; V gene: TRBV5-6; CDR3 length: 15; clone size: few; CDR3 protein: CASSFTTSGIGTQYF; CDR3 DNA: TGTGCCAGCAGCTTTACAACTAGCGGTATAGGGACGCAGTATTTT
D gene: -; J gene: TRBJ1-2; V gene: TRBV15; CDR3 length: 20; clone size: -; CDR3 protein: CATSRDVLSSVIWDTHGYTF; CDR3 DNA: TGTGCCACCAGCAGAGATGTACTCTCCTCCGTTATTTGGGACACACATGGCTACACCTTC
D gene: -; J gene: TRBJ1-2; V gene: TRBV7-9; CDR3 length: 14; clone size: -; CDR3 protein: CASSQGEFHYGYTF; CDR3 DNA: TGTGCCAGCAGCCAAGGAGAGTTCCACTATGGCTACACCTTC
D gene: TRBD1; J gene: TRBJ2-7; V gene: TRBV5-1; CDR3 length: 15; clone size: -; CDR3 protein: CASTLGGTGSYEQYF; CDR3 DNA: TGCGCCAGCACTCTTGGGGGGACAGGCTCCTACGAGCAGTACTTC
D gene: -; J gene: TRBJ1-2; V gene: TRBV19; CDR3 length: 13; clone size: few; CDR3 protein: CATLFAQSGGYTF; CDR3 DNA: TGTGCCACCCTATTCGCCCAGAGTGGCGGCTACACCTTC
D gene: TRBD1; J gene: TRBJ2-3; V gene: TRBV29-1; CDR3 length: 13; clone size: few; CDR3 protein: CSVEIGDRNTQYF; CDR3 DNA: TGCAGCGTTGAGATTGGGGACAGAAATACGCAGTATTTT
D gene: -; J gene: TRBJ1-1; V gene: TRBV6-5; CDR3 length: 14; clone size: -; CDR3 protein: CASSYGAMITEAFF; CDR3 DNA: TGTGCCAGCAGTTACGGGGCTATGATTACTGAAGCTTTCTTT
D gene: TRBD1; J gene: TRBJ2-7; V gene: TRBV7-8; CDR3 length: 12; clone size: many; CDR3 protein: CASSPTTGAQYF; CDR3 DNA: TGTGCCAGCAGCCCCACAACAGGGGCGCAGTACTTC
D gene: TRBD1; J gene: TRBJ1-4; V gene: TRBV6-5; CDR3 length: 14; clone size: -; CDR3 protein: CASSSDRGIEKLFF; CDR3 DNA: TGTGCCAGCAGTTCGGACAGGGGGATTGAAAAACTGTTTTTT
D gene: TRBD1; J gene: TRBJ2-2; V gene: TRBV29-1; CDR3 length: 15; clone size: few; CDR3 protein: CSVERDRGWAGELFF; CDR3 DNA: TGCAGCGTTGAAAGGGACAGGGGGTGGGCCGGGGAGCTGTTTTTT
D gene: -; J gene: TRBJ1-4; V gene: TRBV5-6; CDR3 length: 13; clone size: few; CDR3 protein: CASSLPSNEKLFF; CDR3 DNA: TGTGCCAGCAGCTTACCATCCAATGAAAAACTGTTTTTT
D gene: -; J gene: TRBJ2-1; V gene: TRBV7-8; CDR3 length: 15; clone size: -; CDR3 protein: CASSLAVFSYNEQFF; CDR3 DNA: TGTGCCAGCAGCTTAGCGGTCTTTTCGTACAATGAGCAGTTCTTC
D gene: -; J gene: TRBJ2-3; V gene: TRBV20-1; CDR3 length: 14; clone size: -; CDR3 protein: CSARDPPGSDTQYF; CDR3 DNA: TGCAGTGCTAGAGATCCCCCAGGGTCGGATACGCAGTATTTT
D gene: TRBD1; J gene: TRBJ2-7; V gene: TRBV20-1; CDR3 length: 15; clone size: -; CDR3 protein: CSATDVTGVSYEQYF; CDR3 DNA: TGCAGTGCTACGGACGTTACAGGGGTGTCCTACGAGCAGTACTTC
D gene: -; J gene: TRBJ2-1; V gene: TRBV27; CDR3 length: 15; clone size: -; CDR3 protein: CASTTRAFRESEQFF; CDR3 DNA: TGTGCCAGCACCACCCGAGCCTTCAGGGAGTCTGAGCAGTTCTTC
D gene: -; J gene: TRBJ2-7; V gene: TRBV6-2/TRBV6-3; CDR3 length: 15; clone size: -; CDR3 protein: CASSFRNGGIYEQYF; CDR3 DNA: TGTGCCAGCAGTTTCCGGAACGGTGGGATCTACGAGCAGTACTTC
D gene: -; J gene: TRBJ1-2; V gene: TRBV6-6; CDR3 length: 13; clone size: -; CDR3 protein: CASSSKRYEGYTF; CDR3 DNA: TGTGCCAGCAGTTCAAAGCGTTATGAGGGCTACACCTTC
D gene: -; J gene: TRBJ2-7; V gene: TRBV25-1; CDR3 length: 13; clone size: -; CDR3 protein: CASSEQPPYEQYF; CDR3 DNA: TGTGCCAGCAGTGAACAGCCCCCCTACGAGCAGTACTTC
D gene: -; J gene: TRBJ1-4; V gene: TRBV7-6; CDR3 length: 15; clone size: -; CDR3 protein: CASSLLGGSDEKLFF; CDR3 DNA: TGTGCCAGCAGCTTATTAGGAGGGAGCGATGAAAAACTGTTTTTT
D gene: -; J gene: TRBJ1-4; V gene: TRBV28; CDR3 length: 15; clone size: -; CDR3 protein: CASSYFGAGKEKLFF; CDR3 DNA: TGTGCCAGCAGTTATTTCGGTGCAGGAAAGGAAAAACTGTTTTTT
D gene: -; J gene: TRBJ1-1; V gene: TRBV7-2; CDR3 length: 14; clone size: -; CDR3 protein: CASSEGEGDTEAFF; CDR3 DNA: TGTGCCAGCAGCGAAGGGGAAGGGGACACTGAAGCTTTCTTT
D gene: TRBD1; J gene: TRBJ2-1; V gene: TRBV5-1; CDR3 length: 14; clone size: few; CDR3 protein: CASSRGTGYNEQFF; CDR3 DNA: TGCGCCAGCAGCAGAGGGACAGGATACAATGAGCAGTTCTTC